A single sample gave rise to the 9 T cell receptor beta chains below, sequenced in a study of blood T cell repertoires in COVID-19. Sequencing used immunoSEQ multiplex PCR; TCRdb keeps in-frame clones, though not all of them. The table has 150,000 to 200,000 clones, roughly four fifths seen once. The material sequenced was peripheral blood. The receptors stem from a human donor in a cohort sampled during active COVID-19.

This clone has more than one count but fewer than ten. The chain couples TRBV3-1 (or the pseudogene TRBV3-2) to TRBJ2-2; D call uncertain. The germline gives CDR1 LGHDT, CDR2 YNNKEL (reference sequence). CDR3 length: 15 amino acids. V lost 2 bases, J lost 1 base, and 8 bases lay in between. In DNA form, the CDR3 reads TGTGCCAGCAGCCAATTTTCGGGGAACACCGGGGAGCTGTTTTTT. This encodes CASSQFSGNTGELFF.

This chain uses TRBV11-3 with TRBJ2-7; D perhaps matches TRBD2 (6 bases). Between the trimmed V and J ends, which lost 3 bases and 3 bases, there was a span of 12 bases. The CDR3 totals 14 residues. Germline V CDR1 and CDR2: SGHNT, YENEEA. The CDR3 bases are TGTGCCAGCAGCTTCGACGCCGGGAGCTACGAGCAGTACTTC. Its translation is CASSFDAGSYEQYF.

This clone has only one observation. The chain carries TRBV28 and TRBJ1-4; unclear D gene. Germline values: CDR1 MDHEN, CDR2 SYDVKM. The CDR3 length is 15 residues. V was shortened by 4 bases and J by 0 bases, with 9 bases between the two germline ends. CDR3 sequence: CASSWAVATNEKLFF. The CDR3 bases are TGTGCCAGCAGTTGGGCCGTTGCAACTAATGAAAAACTGTTTTTT.

This chain links TRBV5-1 with TRBJ2-1; TRBD1 is a possible D gene (5 bases). The CDR3 runs 12 residues. Trimming removed 0 bases from V and 12 bases from J, with 10 bases in between. Per the germline V gene, CDR1 is SGHRS and CDR2 is YFSETQ. The CDR3 sequence is CASSLGAGMQFF. In DNA form, the CDR3 reads TGCGCCAGCAGCTTGGGGGCAGGGATGCAGTTCTTC.

The rearrangement links TRBV27 to TRBJ2-2; D is undetermined. The CDR3 has 14 amino acids. Germline V lookup: CDR1 MNHEY, CDR2 SMNVEV (reference sequence). V dropped 4 bases and J dropped 4 bases, with 10 bases sitting between them. The CDR3 loop reads CASSSLGPTGELFF. The CDR3 DNA is TGTGCCAGCAGTTCCCTGGGCCCCACCGGGGAGCTGTTTTTT.

The chain recombines TRBV18 with TRBJ1-5; D may be TRBD1 (5 bases). Germline CDR1 reads KGHSH; CDR2 reads LQKENI. Trimming removed 0 bases from V and 6 bases from J, with 12 bases in between. CDR3 length: 15 amino acids. In DNA, the CDR3 is TGTGCCAGCTCACCACCGGGGGGTTTGGTTCAGCCCCAGCATTTT. Translated: CASSPPGGLVQPQHF.

The chain couples TRBV24-1 to TRBJ2-1, with D hard to call. Trimming removed 5 bases at V and 10 bases at J, with 17 bases between. The CDR3 is 14 residues long. Germline V lookup: CDR1 KGHDR, CDR2 SFDVKD. The CDR3 loop reads CATSGMVEPGEQFF. The CDR3 nucleotides are TGTGCCACCAGTGGGATGGTAGAACCAGGCGAGCAGTTCTTC.

The chain combines TRBV5-5 with TRBJ2-7; maybe TRBD1 (5 bases). Germline loops: CDR1 SGHKS, CDR2 YYEKEE (reference sequence). V was pared by 4 bases and J by 2 bases, with 16 bases between. This CDR3 comprises 15 residues. For the CDR3, the DNA is TGTGCCAGCAGCATTAACGCAGGGCGAGCCTACGAGCAGTACTTC. Amino acids: CASSINAGRAYEQYF.

J is TRBJ2-4 and V is TRBV7-9; D possibly corresponds to TRBD1 (6 bases). CDR1 and CDR2 (germline): SEHNR, FQNEAQ (reference sequence). V lost 4 bases and J lost 5, with 18 bases in between. The CDR3 length is 16 residues. The CDR3 loop is CASSSSMDSGENIQYF. CDR3 DNA: TGTGCCAGCAGCTCTTCAATGGACAGTGGGGAAAACATTCAGTACTTC.